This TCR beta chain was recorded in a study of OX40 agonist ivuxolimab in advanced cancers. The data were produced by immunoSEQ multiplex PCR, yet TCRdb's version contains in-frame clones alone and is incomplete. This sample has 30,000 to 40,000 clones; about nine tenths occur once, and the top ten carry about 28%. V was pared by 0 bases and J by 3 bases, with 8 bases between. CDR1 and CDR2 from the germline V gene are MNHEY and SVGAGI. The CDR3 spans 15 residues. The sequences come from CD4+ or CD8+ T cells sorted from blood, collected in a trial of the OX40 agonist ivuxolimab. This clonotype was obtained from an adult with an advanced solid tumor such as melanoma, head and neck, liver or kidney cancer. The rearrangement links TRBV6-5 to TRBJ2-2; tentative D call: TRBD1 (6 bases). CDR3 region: CASSYSDRYTGELFF. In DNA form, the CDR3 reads TGTGCCAGCAGTTACTCCGACAGGTACACCGGGGAGCTGTTTTTT.